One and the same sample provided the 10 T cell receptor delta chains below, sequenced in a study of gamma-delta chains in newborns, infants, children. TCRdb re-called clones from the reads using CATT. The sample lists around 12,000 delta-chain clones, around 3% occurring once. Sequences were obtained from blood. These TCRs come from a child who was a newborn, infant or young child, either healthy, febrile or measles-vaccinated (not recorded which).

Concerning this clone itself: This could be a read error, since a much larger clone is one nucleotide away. CDR3 amino acids: CACDTPLGDTKLIF. Written as DNA, the CDR3 is TGTGCCTGTGACACCCCACTGGGGGATACTAAACTCATCTTT. The V and J genes are TRDV2 and TRDJ1; 12 nucleotides agree with TRDD3. With V trimmed by 0 bases and J by 7 bases, 2 bases remained unmatched. This CDR3 region has 14 residues. Germline loops: CDR1 GEAIGNYY, CDR2 EKD.

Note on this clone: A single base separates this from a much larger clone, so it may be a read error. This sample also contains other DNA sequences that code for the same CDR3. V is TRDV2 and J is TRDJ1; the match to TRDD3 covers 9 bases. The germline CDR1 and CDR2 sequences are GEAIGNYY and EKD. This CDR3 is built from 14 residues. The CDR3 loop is CACDTVGDSDKLIF. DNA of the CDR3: TGTGCCTGTGACACGGTGGGGGATAGCGATAAGCTCATCTTT.

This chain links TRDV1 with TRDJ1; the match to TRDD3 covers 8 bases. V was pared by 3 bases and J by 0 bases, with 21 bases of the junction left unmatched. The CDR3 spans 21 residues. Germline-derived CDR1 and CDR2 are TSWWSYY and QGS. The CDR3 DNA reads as TGTGCTCTTGGGGATGAGCGGTTACGACCTAGGAGGGGGATAAACACCGATAAACTCATCTTT. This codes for CALGDERLRPRRGINTDKLIF.

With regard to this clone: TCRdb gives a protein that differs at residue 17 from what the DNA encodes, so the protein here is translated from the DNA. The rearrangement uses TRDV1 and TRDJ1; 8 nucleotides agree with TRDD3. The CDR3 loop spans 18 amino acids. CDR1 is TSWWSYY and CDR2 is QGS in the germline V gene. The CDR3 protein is CALGEGPEPWGMIDKLTF. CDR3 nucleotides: TGTGCTCTTGGGGAAGGACCCGAGCCTTGGGGGATGATCGATAAACTCACCTTT.

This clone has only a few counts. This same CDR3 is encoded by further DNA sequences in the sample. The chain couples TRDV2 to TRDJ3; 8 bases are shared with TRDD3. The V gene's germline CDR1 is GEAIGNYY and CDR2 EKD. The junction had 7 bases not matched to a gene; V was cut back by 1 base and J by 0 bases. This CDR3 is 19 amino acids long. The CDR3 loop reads CACDTLLGGSSWDTRQMFF. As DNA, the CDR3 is TGTGCCTGTGACACTTTACTGGGGGGCAGCTCCTGGGACACCCGACAGATGTTTTTC.

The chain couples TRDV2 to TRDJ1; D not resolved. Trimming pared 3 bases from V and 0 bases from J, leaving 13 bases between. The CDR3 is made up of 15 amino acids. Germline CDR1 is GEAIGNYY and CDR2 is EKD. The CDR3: CACDSMGRYTDKLIF. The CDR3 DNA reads TGTGCCTGTGACTCTATGGGAAGGTACACCGATAAACTCATCTTT.

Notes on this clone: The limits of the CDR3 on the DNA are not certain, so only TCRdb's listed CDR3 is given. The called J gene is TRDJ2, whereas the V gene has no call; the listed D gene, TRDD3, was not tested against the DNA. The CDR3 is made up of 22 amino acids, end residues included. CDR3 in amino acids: CALGEAMVTWGWGIPSPAQLFF.

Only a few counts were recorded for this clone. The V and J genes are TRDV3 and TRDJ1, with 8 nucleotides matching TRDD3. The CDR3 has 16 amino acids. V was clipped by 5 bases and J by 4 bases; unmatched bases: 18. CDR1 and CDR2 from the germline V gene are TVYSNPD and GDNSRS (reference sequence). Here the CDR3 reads CAPRAGGIRSVDKLIF. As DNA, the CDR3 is TGTGCCCCTCGCGCCGGGGGGATAAGGAGCGTCGATAAACTCATCTTT. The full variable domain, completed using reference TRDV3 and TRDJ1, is CDKVTQSSPDQTVASGSEVVLLCTYDTVYSNPDLFWYRIRPDYSFQFVFYGDNSRSEGADFTQGRFSVKHILTQKAFHLVISPVRTEDSATYYCAPRAGGIRSVDKLIFGKGTRVTVEP.

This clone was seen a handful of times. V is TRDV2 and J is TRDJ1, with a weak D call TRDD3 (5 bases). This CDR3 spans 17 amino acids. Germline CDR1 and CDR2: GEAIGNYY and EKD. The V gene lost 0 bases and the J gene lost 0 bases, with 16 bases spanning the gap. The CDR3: CACDTVLADYYTDKLIF. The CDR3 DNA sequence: TGTGCCTGTGACACCGTACTGGCGGATTACTACACCGATAAACTCATCTTT.

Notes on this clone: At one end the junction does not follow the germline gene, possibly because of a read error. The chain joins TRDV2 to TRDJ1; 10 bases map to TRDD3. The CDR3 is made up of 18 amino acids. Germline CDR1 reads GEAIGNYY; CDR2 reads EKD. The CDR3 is CARDTVTGGSRNTDKLIF. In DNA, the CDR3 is TGTGCCCGTGACACCGTTACTGGGGGATCCCGCAACACCGATAAACTCATCTTT.